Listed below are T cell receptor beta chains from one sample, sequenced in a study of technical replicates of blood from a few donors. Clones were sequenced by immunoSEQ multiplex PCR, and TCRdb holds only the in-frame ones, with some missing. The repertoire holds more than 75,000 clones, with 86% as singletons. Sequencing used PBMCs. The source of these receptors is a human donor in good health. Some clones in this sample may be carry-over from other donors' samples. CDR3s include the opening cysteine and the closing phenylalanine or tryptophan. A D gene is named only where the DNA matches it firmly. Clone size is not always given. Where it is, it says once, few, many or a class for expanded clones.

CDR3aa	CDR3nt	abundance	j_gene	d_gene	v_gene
CASSLKPWYEQYF	TGTGCCAGCAGTTTAAAGCCTTGGTACGAGCAGTACTTC	.	TRBJ2-7	.	TRBV27
CASSLQGESLLPLHF	TGCGCCAGCAGCCTACAGGGGGAATCTCTCCTACCCCTCCACTTT	.	TRBJ1-6	TRBD1	TRBV5-1
CASSPDRRSGNTIYF	TGTGCCAGCAGCCCGGACAGACGTTCTGGAAACACCATATATTTT	.	TRBJ1-3	.	TRBV5-6
CASSRSGGQPQHF	TGTGCCAGCAGTCGCTCGGGAGGACAGCCCCAGCATTTT	.	TRBJ1-5	.	TRBV6-4
CASSPIGGTHNSPLHF	TGTGCCAGCTCACCAATCGGGGGAACCCATAATTCACCCCTCCACTTT	.	TRBJ1-6	.	TRBV18
CSARASRGAFF	TGCAGTGCACGGGCCTCCCGGGGAGCTTTCTTT	.	TRBJ1-1	.	TRBV20-1
CAARRGTGELFF	TGTGCCGCACGAAGGGGAACCGGGGAGCTGTTTTTT	.	TRBJ2-2	.	TRBV6-5
CAWSRGLAGDTGELFF	TGTGCCTGGAGTAGGGGGCTAGCGGGAGATACCGGGGAGCTGTTTTTT	.	TRBJ2-2	TRBD2	TRBV30
CASKREAGENEQFF	TGCGCCAGTAAGCGGGAGGCCGGAGAAAATGAGCAGTTCTTC	.	TRBJ2-1	TRBD2	TRBV4-1
CASSKGGFQETQYF	TGTGCCAGCAGCAAAGGGGGATTCCAAGAGACCCAGTACTTC	.	TRBJ2-5	.	TRBV9
CASSLGGGNQPQHF	TGTGCCAGCAGCTTAGGGGGCGGCAATCAGCCCCAGCATTTT	.	TRBJ1-5	.	TRBV7-2
CASSQEVGTMLQQHF	TGTGCCAGCAGCCAAGAAGTTGGTACGATGTTACAACAGCATTTT	.	TRBJ1-5	.	TRBV4-2
CASSSDRGQYNEQFF	TGTGCCAGCAGCTCTGACCGCGGACAATACAATGAGCAGTTCTTC	.	TRBJ2-1	.	TRBV7-2
CASRREVGYTF	TGCGCCAGTCGCCGGGAGGTGGGCTACACCTTC	.	TRBJ1-2	.	TRBV10-1
CASSLPGQGPYEQYF	TGTGCCAGCAGTTTACCGGGACAGGGCCCCTACGAGCAGTACTTC	.	TRBJ2-7	TRBD1	TRBV27
CASRTSGFLVLEQYF	TGTGCCAGCAGGACTTCCGGATTTTTAGTACTCGAGCAGTACTTC	.	TRBJ2-7	.	TRBV6-6
CASRRDRNTGELFF	TGTGCCAGCAGGCGAGACAGGAACACCGGGGAGCTGTTTTTT	.	TRBJ2-2	.	TRBV27
CASSLGSGGSTGELFF	TGTGCCAGCAGCTTGGGGTCAGGGGGGAGCACCGGGGAGCTGTTTTTT	.	TRBJ2-2	.	TRBV5-6
CASSSYTEAFF	TGTGCCAGCAGCTCTTATACTGAAGCTTTCTTT	.	TRBJ1-1	.	TRBV5-8
CASSLGTGGSGYTF	TGTGCCAGCAGCTTAGGGACAGGGGGTAGTGGCTACACCTTC	once	TRBJ1-2	TRBD1	TRBV7-2
CASSIPRDSNEQFF	TGCGCCAGCAGCATTCCTAGGGACTCCAATGAGCAGTTCTTC	.	TRBJ2-1	.	TRBV5-1
CASSALASTDTQYF	TGTGCCAGCAGTGCACTAGCCAGCACAGATACGCAGTATTTT	.	TRBJ2-3	.	TRBV2
CASSRGDTTGTGPQHF	TGTGCCAGCAGCCGAGGAGACACTACAGGGACAGGGCCCCAGCATTTT	.	TRBJ1-5	TRBD1	TRBV5-4
CASSRGTANEKLFF	TGTGCCAGCAGCCGCGGGACAGCGAATGAAAAACTGTTTTTT	.	TRBJ1-4	TRBD1	TRBV7-9
CASSFARTSGSTDTQYF	TGTGCCAGCAGCTTTGCCAGGACTAGCGGATCGACAGATACGCAGTATTTT	once	TRBJ2-3	TRBD2	TRBV5-6
CASSQAGQPYQSYYEQYF	TGCGCCAGCAGCCAAGCGGGACAGCCGTACCAGTCTTACTACGAGCAGTACTTC	.	TRBJ2-7	TRBD1	TRBV4-3
CASSLAVEKQPQHF	TGTGCCAGCAGCTTAGCGGTTGAGAAACAGCCCCAGCATTTT	.	TRBJ1-5	.	TRBV7-8
CASSPLIASTDTQYF	TGTGCCAGCAGCCCCTTGATAGCTAGCACAGATACGCAGTATTTT	.	TRBJ2-3	.	TRBV7-9
CASGQVWATDTQYF	TGTGCCAGCGGGCAGGTGTGGGCGACAGATACGCAGTATTTT	once	TRBJ2-3	.	TRBV28